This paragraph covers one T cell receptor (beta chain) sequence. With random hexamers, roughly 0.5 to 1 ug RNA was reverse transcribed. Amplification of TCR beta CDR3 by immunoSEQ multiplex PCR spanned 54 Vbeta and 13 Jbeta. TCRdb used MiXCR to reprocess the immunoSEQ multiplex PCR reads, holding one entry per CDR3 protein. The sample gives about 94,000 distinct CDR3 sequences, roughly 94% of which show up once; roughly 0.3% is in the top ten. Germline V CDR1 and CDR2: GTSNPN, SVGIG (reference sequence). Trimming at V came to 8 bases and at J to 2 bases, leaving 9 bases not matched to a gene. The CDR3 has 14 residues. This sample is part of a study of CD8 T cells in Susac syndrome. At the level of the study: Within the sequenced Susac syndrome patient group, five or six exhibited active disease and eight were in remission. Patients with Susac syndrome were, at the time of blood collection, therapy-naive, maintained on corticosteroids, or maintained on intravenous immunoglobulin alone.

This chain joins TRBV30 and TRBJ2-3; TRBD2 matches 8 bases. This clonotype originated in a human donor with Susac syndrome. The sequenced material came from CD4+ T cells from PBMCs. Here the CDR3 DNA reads TGTGCCCGACAAAGCGGGGGCTTCACAGATACGCAGTATTTT. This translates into CARQSGGFTDTQYF.